This TCR beta chain was observed in a study of T cell responses to AZD1222 COVID-19 vaccine. Findings and limits, study-wide: Repertoires were collected only later (after the peak T cell response had occurred). Clonal diversity was possibly underestimated, and white British individuals and females predominated among donors.

A note on this clone: Its antigen remains unidentified.

The germline V and J ends were trimmed by 3 bases and 1 base, with 21 bases remaining between them. Germline CDR1 LNHDA, CDR2 SQIVND (reference sequence). The CDR3 runs 18 residues. TCRdb's table, derived via immunoSEQ multiplex PCR, lists solely in-frame clones and lacks some. The data contain 110,000 to 150,000 clones, just over 90% of them seen just once; the ten biggest clones take up around 0.9%. This clonotype was sampled from an adult in good health. The specimen comprised peripheral blood, sampled on day 0 of MenACWY control vaccination. J is TRBJ1-1 and V is TRBV19, with a weak D call TRBD1 (5 bases). The CDR3 nucleotides are TGTGCCAGTAGTATCTTCCGGGCTCCGGTCGGGGCGAACACTGAAGCTTTCTTT. Amino acids: CASSIFRAPVGANTEAFF. Full variable domain (remainder filled in from reference TRBV19 and TRBJ1-1): DGGITQSPKYLFRKEGQNVTLSCEQNLNHDAMYWYRQDPGQGLRLIYYSQIVNDFQKGDIAEGYSVSREKKESFPLTVTSAQKNPTAFYLCASSIFRAPVGANTEAFFGQGTRLTVV.